This T cell receptor beta chain emerged from a study of blood T cell repertoires in COVID-19. Looking at the study overall: Researchers got acute and convalescent COVID-19 samples from the United States, Italy and Spain. Sources were T cells, B-cell-depleted T cells, or PBMCs; the material itself was cDNA or gDNA.

What the recovered Cohort 3 donors had was two negative PCRs, clearance, or symptom resolution. TCRdb's table, derived via immunoSEQ multiplex PCR, lists solely in-frame clones and lacks some. The table lists hundreds of thousands of clones, roughly 90% of them singletons, with roughly 1% in the top ten. The source material was PBMCs or T cells enriched from blood (not recorded which). The receptor was derived from a woman under 40 who had recovered from COVID-19.

In DNA form, the CDR3 reads TGCGCCAGTGGGCAGGATGGTCTGGACTACACCTTC. Amino acids: CASGQDGLDYTF. This rearrangement joins TRBV4-1 to TRBJ1-2; D ambiguous. Looked up from germline, CDR1 is MGHRA and CDR2 is YSYEKL. Trimming took off 9 bases at V and 10 bases at J, with 18 bases between the two ends. The CDR3 is made up of 12 amino acids.